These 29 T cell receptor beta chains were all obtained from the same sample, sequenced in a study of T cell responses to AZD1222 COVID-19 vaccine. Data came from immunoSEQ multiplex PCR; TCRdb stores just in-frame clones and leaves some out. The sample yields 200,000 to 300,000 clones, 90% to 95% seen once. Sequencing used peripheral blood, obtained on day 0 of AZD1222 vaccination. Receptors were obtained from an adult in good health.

As DNA, the CDR3 is TGTGCCAGCAGTTTTGGGTATCTGAGCACCGGGGAGCTGTTTTTT. Its protein is CASSFGYLSTGELFF. This chain uses TRBV27 with TRBJ2-2; D call uncertain. CDR1 and CDR2 (germline): MNHEY, SMNVEV (reference sequence). Trimming pared 3 bases from V and 4 bases from J, leaving 12 bases between. CDR3 length equals 15 residues.

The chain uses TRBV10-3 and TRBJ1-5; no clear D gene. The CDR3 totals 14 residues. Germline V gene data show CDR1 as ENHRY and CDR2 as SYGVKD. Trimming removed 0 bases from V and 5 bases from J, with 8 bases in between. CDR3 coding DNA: TGTGCCATCAGTGAGTCAAGGGTGGATCAGCCCCAGCATTTT. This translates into CAISESRVDQPQHF.

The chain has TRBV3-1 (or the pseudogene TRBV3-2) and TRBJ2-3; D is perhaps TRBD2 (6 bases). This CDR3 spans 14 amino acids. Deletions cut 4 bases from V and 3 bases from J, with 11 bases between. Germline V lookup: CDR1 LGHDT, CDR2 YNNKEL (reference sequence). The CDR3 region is CASSLSAGTDTQYF. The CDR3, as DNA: TGTGCCAGCAGCCTATCTGCGGGGACAGATACGCAGTATTTT.

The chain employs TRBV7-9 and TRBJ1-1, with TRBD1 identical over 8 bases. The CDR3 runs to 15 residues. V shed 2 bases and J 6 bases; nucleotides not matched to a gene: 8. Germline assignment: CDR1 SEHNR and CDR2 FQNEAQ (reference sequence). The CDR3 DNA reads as TGTGCCAGCAGCTTAACCTGGACAGGGATCGCTGAAGCTTTCTTT. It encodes CASSLTWTGIAEAFF.

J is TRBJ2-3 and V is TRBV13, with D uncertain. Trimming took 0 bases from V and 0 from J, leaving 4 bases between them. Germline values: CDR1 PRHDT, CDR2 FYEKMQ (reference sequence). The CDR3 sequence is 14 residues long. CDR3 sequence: CASSLGGSTDTQYF. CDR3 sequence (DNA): TGTGCCAGCAGCTTAGGCGGGAGCACAGATACGCAGTATTTT.

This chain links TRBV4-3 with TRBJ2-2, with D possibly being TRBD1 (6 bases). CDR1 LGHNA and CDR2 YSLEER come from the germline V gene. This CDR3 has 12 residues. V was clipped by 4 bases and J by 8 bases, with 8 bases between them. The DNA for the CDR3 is TGCGCCAGCAGCCCCGACAGGGGGGAGCTGTTTTTT. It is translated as CASSPDRGELFF.

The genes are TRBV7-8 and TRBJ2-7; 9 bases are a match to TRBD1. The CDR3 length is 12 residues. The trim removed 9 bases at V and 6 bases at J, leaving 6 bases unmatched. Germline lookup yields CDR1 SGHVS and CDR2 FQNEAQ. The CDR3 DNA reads TGTGCCAGGGACCGGGACAGGGCCGAGCAGTACTTC. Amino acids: CARDRDRAEQYF.

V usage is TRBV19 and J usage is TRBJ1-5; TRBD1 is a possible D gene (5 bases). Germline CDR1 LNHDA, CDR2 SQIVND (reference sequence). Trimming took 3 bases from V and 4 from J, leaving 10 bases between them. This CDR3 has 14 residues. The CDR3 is CASSMGTENQPQHF. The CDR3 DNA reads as TGTGCCAGTAGTATGGGGACCGAAAATCAGCCCCAGCATTTT.

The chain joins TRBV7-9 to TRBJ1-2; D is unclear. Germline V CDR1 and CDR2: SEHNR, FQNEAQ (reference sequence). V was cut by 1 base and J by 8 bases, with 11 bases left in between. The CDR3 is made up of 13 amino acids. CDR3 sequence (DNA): TGTGCCAGCAGCTTAGAAGTGGGTGACGGCTACACCTTC. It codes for CASSLEVGDGYTF.

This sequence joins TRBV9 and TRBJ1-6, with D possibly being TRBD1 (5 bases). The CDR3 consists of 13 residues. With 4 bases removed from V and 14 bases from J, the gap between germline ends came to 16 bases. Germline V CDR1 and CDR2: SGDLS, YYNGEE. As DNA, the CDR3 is TGTGCCAGCAGCAGTCAGGGCAGGTCGACCCTCCACTTT. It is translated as CASSSQGRSTLHF.

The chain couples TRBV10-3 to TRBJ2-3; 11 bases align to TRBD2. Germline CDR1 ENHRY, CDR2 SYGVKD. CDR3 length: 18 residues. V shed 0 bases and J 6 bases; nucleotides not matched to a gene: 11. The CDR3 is CAISESFTSGSRMDTQYF. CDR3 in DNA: TGTGCCATCAGTGAGTCGTTCACTAGCGGGAGTCGGATGGATACGCAGTATTTT.

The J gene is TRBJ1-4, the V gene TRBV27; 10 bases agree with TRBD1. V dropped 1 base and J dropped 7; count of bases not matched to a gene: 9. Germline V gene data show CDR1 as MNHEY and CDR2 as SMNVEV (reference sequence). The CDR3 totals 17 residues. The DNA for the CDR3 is TGTGCCAGCAGTTTATTGGGCCTGACAGGGGGCAGTGAAAAACTGTTTTTT. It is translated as CASSLLGLTGGSEKLFF.

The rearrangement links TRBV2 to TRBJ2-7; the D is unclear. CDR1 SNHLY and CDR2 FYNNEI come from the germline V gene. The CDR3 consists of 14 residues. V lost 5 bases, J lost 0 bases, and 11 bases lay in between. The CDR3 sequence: CASSLGLGSYEQYF. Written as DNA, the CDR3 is TGTGCCAGCAGTCTAGGCCTCGGCTCCTACGAGCAGTACTTC. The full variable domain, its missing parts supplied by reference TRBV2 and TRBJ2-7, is EPEVTQTPSHQVTQMGQEVILRCVPISNHLYFYWYRQILGQKVEFLVSFYNNEISEKSEIFDDQFSVERPDGSNFTLKIRSTKLEDSAMYFCASSLGLGSYEQYFGPGTRLTVT.

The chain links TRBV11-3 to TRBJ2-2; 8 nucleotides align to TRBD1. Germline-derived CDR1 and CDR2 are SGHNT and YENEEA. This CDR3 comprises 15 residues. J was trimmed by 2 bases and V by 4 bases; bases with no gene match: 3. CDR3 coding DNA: TGTGCCAGCAGCTACGGACAGGGCAACACCGGGGAGCTGTTTTTT. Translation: CASSYGQGNTGELFF.

CDR3: CAWSVRSGGNQPQHF. The CDR3 DNA reads TGTGCCTGGAGTGTGCGGTCAGGGGGAAATCAGCCCCAGCATTTT. The J gene is TRBJ1-5, the V gene TRBV30, with 7 bases lining up with TRBD1. Germline CDR1 GTSNPN, CDR2 SVGIG (reference sequence). This CDR3 has 15 residues. Germline trimming cut 0 bases from V and 4 bases from J; bases unmatched to any gene: 6.

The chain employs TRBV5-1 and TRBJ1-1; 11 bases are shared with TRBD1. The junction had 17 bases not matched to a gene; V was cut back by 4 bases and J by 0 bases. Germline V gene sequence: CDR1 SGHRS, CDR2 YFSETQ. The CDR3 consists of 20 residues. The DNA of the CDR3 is TGCGCCAGCAGCCCTTCCGGGACAGGGGGTTGGGAGGGCATGAACACTGAAGCTTTCTTT. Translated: CASSPSGTGGWEGMNTEAFF.

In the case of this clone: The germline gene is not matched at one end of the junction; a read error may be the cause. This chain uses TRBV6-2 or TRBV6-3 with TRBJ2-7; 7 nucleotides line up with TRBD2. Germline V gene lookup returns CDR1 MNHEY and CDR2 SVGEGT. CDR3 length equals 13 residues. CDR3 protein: CATSGGRRYEQYF. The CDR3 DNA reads TGTGCCACCAGTGGCGGGAGACGATACGAGCAGTACTTC.

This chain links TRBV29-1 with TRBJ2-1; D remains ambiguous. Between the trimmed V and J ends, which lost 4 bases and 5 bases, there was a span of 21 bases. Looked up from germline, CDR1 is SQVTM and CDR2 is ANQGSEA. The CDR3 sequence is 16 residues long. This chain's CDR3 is CSVARQPQRVHNEQFF. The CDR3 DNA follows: TGCAGCGTTGCTCGGCAGCCCCAAAGGGTTCACAATGAGCAGTTCTTC.

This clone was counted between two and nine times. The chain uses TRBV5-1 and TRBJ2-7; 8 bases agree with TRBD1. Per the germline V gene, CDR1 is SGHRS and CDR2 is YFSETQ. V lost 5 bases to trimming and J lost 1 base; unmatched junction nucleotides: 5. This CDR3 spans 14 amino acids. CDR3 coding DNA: TGCGCCAGCAGAGGACAGGGAGCGTCCTACGAGCAGTACTTC. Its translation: CASRGQGASYEQYF.

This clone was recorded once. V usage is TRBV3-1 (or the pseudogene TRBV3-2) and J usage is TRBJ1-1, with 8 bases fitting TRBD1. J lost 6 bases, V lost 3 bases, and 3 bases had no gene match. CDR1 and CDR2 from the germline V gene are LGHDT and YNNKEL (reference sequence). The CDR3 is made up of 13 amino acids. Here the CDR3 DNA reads TGTGCCAGCAGCCAGATACAGGGGGCTGAAGCTTTCTTT. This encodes CASSQIQGAEAFF.

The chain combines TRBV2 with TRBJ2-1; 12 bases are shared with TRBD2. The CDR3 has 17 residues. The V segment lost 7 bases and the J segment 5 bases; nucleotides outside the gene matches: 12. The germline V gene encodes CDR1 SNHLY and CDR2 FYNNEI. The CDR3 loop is CASTESGLAGRDNEQFF. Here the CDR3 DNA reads TGTGCCAGCACCGAATCTGGACTAGCGGGGAGGGACAATGAGCAGTTCTTC.

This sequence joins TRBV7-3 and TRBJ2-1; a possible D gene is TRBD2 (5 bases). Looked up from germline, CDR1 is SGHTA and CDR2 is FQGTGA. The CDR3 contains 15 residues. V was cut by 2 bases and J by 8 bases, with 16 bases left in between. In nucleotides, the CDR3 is TGTGCCAGCAGCTTAGGCCTAGCTGGACGGGATGAGCAGTTCTTC. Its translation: CASSLGLAGRDEQFF.

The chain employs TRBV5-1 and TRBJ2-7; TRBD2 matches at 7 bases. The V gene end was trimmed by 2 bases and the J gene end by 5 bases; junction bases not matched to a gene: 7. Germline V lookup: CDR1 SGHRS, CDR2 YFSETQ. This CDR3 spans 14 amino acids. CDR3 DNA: TGCGCCAGCAGCTTCGGGGCGGGAGACGACGAGCAGTACTTC. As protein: CASSFGAGDDEQYF.

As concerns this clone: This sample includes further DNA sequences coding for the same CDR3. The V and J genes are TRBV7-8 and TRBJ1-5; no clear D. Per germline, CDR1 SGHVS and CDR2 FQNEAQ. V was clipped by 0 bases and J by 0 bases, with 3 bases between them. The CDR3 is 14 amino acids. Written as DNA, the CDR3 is TGTGCCAGCAGCTTAGCGTATAGCAATCAGCCCCAGCATTTT. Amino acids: CASSLAYSNQPQHF.

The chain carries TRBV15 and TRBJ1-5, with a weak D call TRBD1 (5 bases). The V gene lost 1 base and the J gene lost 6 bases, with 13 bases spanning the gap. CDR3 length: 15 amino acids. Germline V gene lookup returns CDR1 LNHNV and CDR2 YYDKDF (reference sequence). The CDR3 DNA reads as TGTGCCACCAGCAGAGTTGGGGCAGGGAGTCAGCCCCAGCATTTT. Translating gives CATSRVGAGSQPQHF.

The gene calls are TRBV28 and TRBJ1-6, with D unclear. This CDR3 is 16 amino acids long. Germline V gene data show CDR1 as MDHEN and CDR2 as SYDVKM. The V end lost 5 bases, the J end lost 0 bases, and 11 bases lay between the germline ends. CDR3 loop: CASSLRESSYNSPLHF. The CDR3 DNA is TGTGCCAGCAGTCTCCGCGAAAGCTCCTATAATTCACCCCTCCACTTT. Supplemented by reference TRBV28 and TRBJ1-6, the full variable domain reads DVKVTQSSRYLVKRTGEKVFLECVQDMDHENMFWYRQDPGLGLRLIYFSYDVKMKEKGDIPEGYSVSREKKERFSLILESASTNQTSMYLCASSLRESSYNSPLHFGNGTRLTVT.

Here the CDR3 DNA reads TGTGCCACCAGGGGGGGGGCGCGGAATGAGCAGTTCTTC. Its protein product is CATRGGARNEQFF. This sequence joins TRBV3-1 (or the pseudogene TRBV3-2) and TRBJ2-1; D may match TRBD1 or TRBD2 (7 bases each). This CDR3 has 13 residues. The germline CDR1 and CDR2 sequences are LGHDT and YNNKEL (reference sequence). The ends were cut back, 10 bases at V and 7 bases at J, with 17 bases in the middle.

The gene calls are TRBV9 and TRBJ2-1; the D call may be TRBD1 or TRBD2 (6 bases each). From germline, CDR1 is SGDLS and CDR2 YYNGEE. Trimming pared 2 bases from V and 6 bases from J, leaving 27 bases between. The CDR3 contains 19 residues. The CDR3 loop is CASSVKPGLSKGGVNEQFF. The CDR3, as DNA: TGTGCCAGCAGCGTCAAACCGGGACTTAGCAAAGGGGGTGTCAATGAGCAGTTCTTC.

The CDR3 nucleotides are TGTGCCACCAGCAGAGATATTTACGAGCAGTACTTC. This gives the protein CATSRDIYEQYF. The rearrangement joins TRBV15 to TRBJ2-7; D gene unclear. Trimming took 0 bases from V and 4 from J, leaving 4 bases between them. The CDR3 is 12 amino acids. Germline CDR1 and CDR2: LNHNV and YYDKDF (reference sequence).